A selection of T cell receptor beta chains follows, all from one sample in a study of blood T cell repertoires in COVID-19. Sequencing used immunoSEQ multiplex PCR; TCRdb keeps in-frame clones, though not all of them. The data show approximately 200,000 clones, with about 86% seen just once and about 4.6% held by the top ten. Sequenced sample: PBMCs or T cells enriched from blood (not recorded which). Receptors originate from a woman in her thirties who had been exposed to COVID-19. Each CDR3 is given with its conserved first and last residue. The D gene is left open where the match is weak. A clone size is listed for some rows: how often the clone was seen (once, few, many), or a class if it is expanded.

TRBV29-1	NA	TRBJ1-2	NA	TGCAGCGTGAGCAGAGGAGGCGGCTACACCTTC	CSVSRGGGYTF
TRBV5-1	few	TRBJ1-2	TRBD1	TGCGCCAGCGGACGTACCGGGACAGGCGCCTATGGCTACACCTTC	CASGRTGTGAYGYTF
TRBV24-1	NA	TRBJ2-2	TRBD2	TGTGCCACCAGTGTCGGGGGGGCGAACACCGGGGAGCTGTTTTTT	CATSVGGANTGELFF
TRBV9	few	TRBJ1-2	TRBD1	TGTGCCAGCAGCCCCGTTGCGGGACAGGGTTGGCTAGTTGGCTATGGCTACACCTTC	CASSPVAGQGWLVGYGYTF
TRBV4-2	few	TRBJ1-1	TRBD1	TGTGCCAGCAGCCGAGAAAGGGGGACAGGGGGTCGATACGCTGAAGCTTTCTTT	CASSRERGTGGRYAEAFF
TRBV4-1	NA	TRBJ2-7	NA	TGCGCCAGCAGCCAAGTATTTACAGGGTCGCACGAGCAGTACTTC	CASSQVFTGSHEQYF
TRBV7-9	NA	TRBJ1-2	NA	TGTGCCAGCAGCTTAGGTACTAACTATGGCTACACCTTC	CASSLGTNYGYTF
TRBV7-7	NA	TRBJ2-2	TRBD1	TGTGCCAGCAGCCCTGACAGGGGGTGGGACACCGGGGAGCTGTTTTTT	CASSPDRGWDTGELFF
TRBV2	once	TRBJ1-2	TRBD1	TGTGCCAGCAGTGAAGGGACAGGGGGCCTATATGGCTACACCTTC	CASSEGTGGLYGYTF
TRBV24-1	NA	TRBJ2-1	TRBD1	TGTGCCACCAGTGATTTGTCCCGGGACAGGGTTGGGCAGTTCTTC	CATSDLSRDRVGQFF
TRBV19	NA	TRBJ1-2	NA	TGTGCCAGTACCCACCGGGACAATGGCTACACCTTC	CASTHRDNGYTF
TRBV2	NA	TRBJ2-3	NA	TGTGCCAGCACAACTTTAGATACGCAGTATTTT	CASTTLDTQYF
TRBV3-1/TRBV3-2	NA	TRBJ2-1	TRBD2	TGTGCCAGCAGCGACCCGGCTAGCGGGGGGGCCGGGCAGTTCTTC	CASSDPASGGAGQFF
TRBV5-1	NA	TRBJ1-1	TRBD1	TGCGCCAGCAGCCCTCGGACAGGGGGGAACACTGAAGCTTTCTTT	CASSPRTGGNTEAFF
TRBV6-1	NA	TRBJ2-5	NA	TGTGCCAGCAGTGAAACTGAGGGGGGGGGCACGGAGTACTTC	CASSETEGGGTEYF
TRBV4-2	NA	TRBJ1-6	NA	TGTGCCAGCAGCCAAGATTTCTCGAATTCACCCCTCCACTTT	CASSQDFSNSPLHF
TRBV19	NA	TRBJ2-7	TRBD2	TGTGCCAGTAGTTCTACCGGGACTAGCAACGAGCAGTACTTC	CASSSTGTSNEQYF
TRBV28	NA	TRBJ2-1	TRBD1	TGTGCCAGCAGTCCCTTAGGACAGGGCAATGAGCAGTTCTTC	CASSPLGQGNEQFF
TRBV5-1	NA	TRBJ2-3	TRBD2	TGCGCCAGCAGCTGGGGACTAGCAAAAGATACGCAGTATTTT	CASSWGLAKDTQYF
TRBV30	NA	TRBJ2-4	NA	TGTGCCTGGAGTGTACAACGACTAGCCAAAAACATTCAGTACTTC	CAWSVQRLAKNIQYF
TRBV3-1/TRBV3-2	NA	TRBJ2-2	NA	TGTGCCAGCAGTGCAGGGCGAGGGGAGCTGTTTTTT	CASSAGRGELFF
TRBV2	few	TRBJ1-1	NA	TGTGCCAGCTCGCCAGGGAACACTGAAGCTTTCTTT	CASSPGNTEAFF
TRBV27	NA	TRBJ2-5	NA	TGTGCCAGCAGTTTACGGGCTCCCAGCCCCGAACTAGCCTGGGAGACCCAGTACTTC	CASSLRAPSPELAWETQYF
TRBV7-8	once	TRBJ2-2	NA	TGTGCCAGCTCGCCGGGGGGCCGCGGCACCGGGGAGCTGTTTTTT	CASSPGGRGTGELFF
TRBV3-1/TRBV3-2	NA	TRBJ1-1	NA	TGTGCCAGCAGCCCCAGTGGGAACACTGAAGCTTTCTTT	CASSPSGNTEAFF
TRBV19	NA	TRBJ2-1	NA	TGTGCCAGTAATCCCACTGGACAGAGAGCCTACAATGAGCAGTTCTTC	CASNPTGQRAYNEQFF
TRBV7-3	NA	TRBJ2-3	TRBD2	TGTGCCTGCAGTCCTAGCGGGGTCACAGATACGCAGTATTTT	CACSPSGVTDTQYF
TRBV25-1	NA	TRBJ1-3	NA	TGTGCCAGCAGTGAATTCGGCAGGTACTCTGGAAACACCATATATTTT	CASSEFGRYSGNTIYF
TRBV5-1	many	TRBJ1-1	NA	TGCGCCAGCAGCTACACTGGACAGATTGAAGCTTTCTTT	CASSYTGQIEAFF
TRBV7-2	NA	TRBJ1-2	TRBD1	TGTGCCAGCAGCTTCCGGGACAGGGGCCGTGGCTACACCTTC	CASSFRDRGRGYTF
TRBV7-2	NA	TRBJ2-3	NA	TGTGCCAGCAGCTCCTCGATCCGGGGTACGCAGTATTTT	CASSSSIRGTQYF
TRBV6-1	NA	TRBJ1-1	NA	TGTGCCAGCAGTGAAAGGGGTCAGCAAAGCACTGAAGCTTTCTTT	CASSERGQQSTEAFF
TRBV6-5	NA	TRBJ1-6	TRBD1	TGTGCCAGCAGTTACTTGGCAGGGGGTACCCATTCACCCCTCCACTTT	CASSYLAGGTHSPLHF
TRBV7-9	NA	TRBJ2-3	NA	TGTGCCAGCAGCCCAGCAGGGTCTTCCACAGATACGCAGTATTTT	CASSPAGSSTDTQYF
TRBV11-3	NA	TRBJ2-7	NA	TGTGCCAGCAGCTCAGGCGCTTTTTCAGGGGCCTACGAGCAGTACTTC	CASSSGAFSGAYEQYF
TRBV6-5	NA	TRBJ1-2	TRBD1	TGTGCCAGCAGTAACCCGGGACAGGGTCTTTGGGGCTACACCTTC	CASSNPGQGLWGYTF
TRBV5-1	NA	TRBJ2-2	NA	TGCGCCAGCAGCTTGGCCAGGGGCGACACCGGGGAGCTGTTTTTT	CASSLARGDTGELFF
TRBV10-1	many	TRBJ2-1	TRBD2	TGCGCCAGCAGTGAGCTGGGGACTAGCGGGGGGGGGAACTACAATGAGCAGTTCTTC	CASSELGTSGGGNYNEQFF
TRBV5-1	NA	TRBJ1-1	NA	TGCGCCAGCAGCCAACAAGAGAACACTGAAGCTTTCTTT	CASSQQENTEAFF
TRBV6-5	NA	TRBJ1-2	NA	TGTGCCAGCCAGCATGACAGTATCAATGGCTACACCTTC	CASQHDSINGYTF
TRBV5-6	NA	TRBJ1-2	NA	TGTGCCAGCAGCTTTAAGGACGGGAACGGCTACACCTTC	CASSFKDGNGYTF
TRBV7-8	NA	TRBJ1-1	NA	TGTGCCAGCAGCTTACTTCCAGTGAACACTGAAGCTTTCTTT	CASSLLPVNTEAFF
TRBV5-4	NA	TRBJ2-1	TRBD2	TGTGCCAGCAGCTTAGCGGGGGGTGGTAATGAGCAGTTCTTC	CASSLAGGGNEQFF
TRBV5-1	NA	TRBJ2-7	TRBD1	TGCGCCAGCAGCGTATGGACAGGGGTAAACGAGCAGTACTTC	CASSVWTGVNEQYF
TRBV6-5	NA	TRBJ1-1	NA	TGTGCCAGCAGTCCGGGAGTAGTATCTGAAGCTTTCTTT	CASSPGVVSEAFF
TRBV11-2	NA	TRBJ2-1	TRBD1	TGTGCCAGCAGCCCTACCAGGACAGGGGCCAATGAGCAGTTCTTC	CASSPTRTGANEQFF
TRBV19	once	TRBJ1-2	NA	TGTGCCAGTAGTATCTACAGCCAGATAGACTATGGCTACACCTTC	CASSIYSQIDYGYTF
TRBV6-1	NA	TRBJ2-7	NA	TGTGCCAGCAGTGAGGACAGGGACTACTACGAGCAGTACTTC	CASSEDRDYYEQYF
TRBV9	many	TRBJ1-2	NA	TGTGCCAGCAGCCAGGCGGGGGGGTTCTATGGCTACACCTTC	CASSQAGGFYGYTF
TRBV5-1	NA	TRBJ1-1	NA	TGCGCCAGCAGCTTGGATATGAACACTGAAGCTTTCTTT	CASSLDMNTEAFF
TRBV7-2	NA	TRBJ2-3	NA	TGTGCCAGCAGCTCAAGTAGGGGGTCGGATACGCAGTATTTT	CASSSSRGSDTQYF
TRBV21-1	few	TRBJ2-7	NA	TGTGCCAGCAGCAAGCCGGGACAGGGGGCTTGGGAGCAGTACTTC	CASSKPGQGAWEQYF
TRBV4-1	NA	TRBJ2-7	NA	TGCGCCAGCAGCCAAGATCTTGGGGGCCCTACCTACGAGCAGTACTTC	CASSQDLGGPTYEQYF